This is a list of T cell receptor beta chains from one sample in a study of beta chain features in type 1 diabetes. The method was immunoSEQ multiplex PCR; TCRdb's version includes in-frame clones alone and lacks a portion of them. The sample consists of some 200,000 clones, under 13% of them appearing once. The specimen sequenced was central memory CD4+ T cells from blood. The source of these receptors is a man between 18 and 29 years old in good health. CDR3s include the opening cysteine and the closing phenylalanine or tryptophan. D genes are given only for firm matches. Rows give clone size only sometimes, using once, few, many, or a class for an expanded clone.

TRBV4-2,TRBJ1-1,few,-,TGTGCCAGCACCCCTTTCCCCAAGGTCCCCGTTGAGGCTTTCTTT,CASTPFPKVPVEAFF
TRBV9,TRBJ1-1,-,-,TGTGCCAGCAGCGTAAAGGGCATGAACACTGAAGCTTTCTTT,CASSVKGMNTEAFF
TRBV19,TRBJ2-1,few,TRBD2,TGTGCCAGTAGCTTGGGACTAGCACAAGAGCAGTTCTTC,CASSLGLAQEQFF
TRBV29-1,TRBJ2-5,many,TRBD1,TGCAGCGCCCTGACAGGGCGGGAGACCCAGTACTTC,CSALTGRETQYF
TRBV5-5,TRBJ2-1,-,-,TGTGCCAGCAGCTTGGTCCCGGGAGAGCAGTTCTTC,CASSLVPGEQFF
TRBV5-4,TRBJ2-7,few,TRBD1,TGTGCCAGCAGCTTACGGGACAGGCCAGCCGAGCAGTACTTC,CASSLRDRPAEQYF
TRBV14,TRBJ2-7,few,-,TGTGCCAGCAGCCAAGGCAGGGCTTACGAGCAGTACTTC,CASSQGRAYEQYF
TRBV7-2,TRBJ1-2,many,-,TGTGCCAGCAGCTTAGCGGGCAGGGACTATGGCTACACCTTC,CASSLAGRDYGYTF
TRBV7-3,TRBJ2-3,-,TRBD2,TGTGCCAGCAGCAAGGCTAGCGGGAACACAGATACGCAGTATTTT,CASSKASGNTDTQYF
TRBV29-1,TRBJ2-5,few,TRBD1,TGCAGCGTCCACGGGACAGGGGTGGAGACCCAGTACTTC,CSVHGTGVETQYF
TRBV7-9,TRBJ1-4,few,-,TGTGCCAGCAGCCTATTAGGGAGTGAAAAACTGTTTTTT,CASSLLGSEKLFF
TRBV11-2,TRBJ2-1,few,TRBD2,TGTGCCAGCAGCCCCAGGCGGGAGAACTACAATGAGCAGTTCTTC,CASSPRRENYNEQFF
TRBV29-1,TRBJ2-3,-,-,TGCAGCGTTCCCGAGGTCAGGTGGGCAGATACGCAGTATTTT,CSVPEVRWADTQYF
TRBV25-1,TRBJ2-7,few,TRBD2,TGTGCCAGCAGTGAATCCGGGACTAGCAGAGACGAGCAGTACTTC,CASSESGTSRDEQYF
TRBV7-2,TRBJ2-4,-,-,TGTGCCAGCAGCTCTCCACAGGGAAGCATTCAGTACTTC,CASSSPQGSIQYF
TRBV15,TRBJ2-5,few,TRBD2,TGTGCCACCAGCAGAGATCGCCAAGCGGGAGGACAAGAGACCCAGTACTTC,CATSRDRQAGGQETQYF
TRBV30,TRBJ2-6,-,TRBD2,TGTGCCTGGAGGTGGTCGTTCGGCGGGAGGGAGTCTGGGGCCAACGTCCTGACTTTC,CAWRWSFGGRESGANVLTF
TRBV6-6,TRBJ1-5,few,-,TGTGCCAGCAGTGCGGTGGGGATCGGCAATCAGCCCCAGCATTTT,CASSAVGIGNQPQHF
TRBV18,TRBJ2-7,few,TRBD1,TGTGCCAGCTCACCGGGACAGTACCACGAGCAGTACTTC,CASSPGQYHEQYF
TRBV9,TRBJ2-4,many,-,TGTGCCAGCAGCACGGCCCCGGGGCAAAAAAACATTCAGTACTTC,CASSTAPGQKNIQYF
TRBV27,TRBJ2-7,-,-,TGTGCCAGCAAAAGGGAAACCCGGAGCTCCTACGAGCAGTACTTC,CASKRETRSSYEQYF
TRBV5-1,TRBJ2-1,few,-,TGCGCCAGCAGCTTACAGGGAGACTCCTACAATGAGCAGTTCTTC,CASSLQGDSYNEQFF
TRBV7-3,TRBJ1-1,-,-,TGTGCCAGTACCGGAGGGGGGCACACTGAAGCTTTCTTT,CASTGGGHTEAFF
TRBV7-9,TRBJ2-3,few,-,TGTGCCAGCAGCTCGAAGGGGGGCACAGATACGCAGTATTTT,CASSSKGGTDTQYF
TRBV7-2,TRBJ2-1,-,TRBD2,TGTGCCAGCACCAAAACCGGGACTAGCGGGAGTTATGAGCAGTTCTTC,CASTKTGTSGSYEQFF
TRBV2,TRBJ2-2,few,TRBD1,TGTGCCAGCAGCGCTACAGGGGCCTATAACACCGGGGAGCTGTTTTTT,CASSATGAYNTGELFF
TRBV7-9,TRBJ1-4,few,-,TGTGCCAGCAGCATCCCCAGGGGAGACTTTGCAACTAATGAAAAACTGTTTTTT,CASSIPRGDFATNEKLFF
TRBV7-2,TRBJ2-5,few,TRBD1,TGTGCCAGCAGCTCTTTGGGCAGGGGGCTCGAGACCCAGTACTTC,CASSSLGRGLETQYF
TRBV2,TRBJ2-1,few,-,TGTGCCAGCAGGGGACTCTCCCACAATGAGCAGTTCTTC,CASRGLSHNEQFF
TRBV7-9,TRBJ1-2,-,-,TGTGCCAGCAGCTTAGATGGGAGAAATGGCTACACCTTC,CASSLDGRNGYTF
TRBV6-6,TRBJ2-1,-,-,TGTGCCAGCAGTCCCGGGACTTCTGTCTACAATGAGCAGTTCTTC,CASSPGTSVYNEQFF
TRBV28,TRBJ2-7,few,-,TGTGCCAGCGGGGCGGTACGCGAGCAGTACTTC,CASGAVREQYF
TRBV6-6,TRBJ2-5,few,-,TGTGCCAGCAGTTACGCCGGGGAGACCCAGTACTTC,CASSYAGETQYF
TRBV30,TRBJ2-7,few,-,TGTGCCTCCACGATGGGCTCCTACGAGCAGTACTTC,CASTMGSYEQYF
TRBV10-3,TRBJ2-3,many,-,TGTGCCACCGGAGACACAGATACGCAGTATTTT,CATGDTDTQYF
TRBV5-6,TRBJ2-1,many,-,TGTGCCAGCAGCTTGTATAGCTATACTATTGAGCAGTTCTTC,CASSLYSYTIEQFF
TRBV5-1,TRBJ1-1,-,TRBD1,TGCGCCAGCAGCTCCCCGGGACAGATGATTGAAGCTTTCTTT,CASSSPGQMIEAFF
TRBV9,TRBJ2-1,-,-,TGTGCCAGCAGCCCGTATAGGGCGGAGCAGTTCTTC,CASSPYRAEQFF
TRBV4-1,TRBJ2-1,few,-,TGCGCCAGCAGCCAACTAGTACTAGCTGTCAATGAGCAGTTCTTC,CASSQLVLAVNEQFF
TRBV9,TRBJ2-2,many,-,TGTGCCAGCAGCGCATCGGGGCAGAGCACCGGGGAGCTGTTTTTT,CASSASGQSTGELFF
TRBV5-6,TRBJ2-7,few,TRBD2,TGTGCCAGCAGCTTCCGGACTAGCGGGAGTTACGAGCAGTACTTC,CASSFRTSGSYEQYF
TRBV4-1,TRBJ2-2,few,TRBD1,TGCGCCAGCAGTCCAGGGGGCGAGGACGGGGAGCTGTTTTTT,CASSPGGEDGELFF
TRBV10-3,TRBJ2-1,many,-,TGTGCCATCAGTGAGTCGAATGAGAATGAGCAGTTCTTC,CAISESNENEQFF
TRBV19,TRBJ2-3,-,TRBD2,TGTGCCGCCGGGGGGGGCTTCACAGATACGCAGTATTTT,CAAGGGFTDTQYF
TRBV29-1,TRBJ2-2,-,-,TGCAGCGTTTTTACCGGGCGCACCGGGGAGCTGTTTTTT,CSVFTGRTGELFF
TRBV29-1,TRBJ1-5,many,TRBD1,TGCAGCGTGGGGGACAGGGCGCAGCCCCAGCATTTT,CSVGDRAQPQHF
TRBV28,TRBJ2-4,-,-,TGTGCCAGCAGCAAACCCCGAGCCAAAAACATTCAGTACTTC,CASSKPRAKNIQYF
TRBV4-2,TRBJ2-7,few,-,TGTGCCAGCAGCCAGGCCGAGCGGCGGAGCGAGCAGTACTTC,CASSQAERRSEQYF
TRBV9,TRBJ2-5,few,-,TGTGCCAGCAGCCCCACAACCGTAGCGTTGGAGACCCAGTACTTC,CASSPTTVALETQYF
TRBV30,TRBJ2-1,few,TRBD2,TGTGCCTGGAGCACGGGACTAGCGGTATACAATGAGCAGTTCTTC,CAWSTGLAVYNEQFF
TRBV7-9,TRBJ2-7,few,TRBD1,TGTGCCAGCAGCCGCGACAGGGGGACGGACGAGCAGTACTTC,CASSRDRGTDEQYF
TRBV2,TRBJ2-5,many,-,TGTGCCAGCAGTTACCAAGAGACCCAGTACTTC,CASSYQETQYF